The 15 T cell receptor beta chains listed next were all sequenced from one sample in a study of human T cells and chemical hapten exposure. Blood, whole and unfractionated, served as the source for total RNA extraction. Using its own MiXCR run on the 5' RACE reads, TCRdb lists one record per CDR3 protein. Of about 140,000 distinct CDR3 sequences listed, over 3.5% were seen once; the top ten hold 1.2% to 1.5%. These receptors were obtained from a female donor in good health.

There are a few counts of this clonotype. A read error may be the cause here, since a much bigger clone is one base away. CDR3 sequence: CSVEDLPRGRYTEAFF. The CDR3 DNA sequence: TGCAGCGTTGAAGATCTTCCCAGGGGGCGTTACACTGAAGCTTTCTTT. This chain uses TRBV29-1 with TRBJ1-1, with TRBD1 matching over 8 bases. The J segment lost 3 bases and the V segment lost 0 bases, leaving 9 bases of the junction unmatched. The CDR3 consists of 16 residues. Germline CDR1 and CDR2: SQVTM and ANQGSEA.

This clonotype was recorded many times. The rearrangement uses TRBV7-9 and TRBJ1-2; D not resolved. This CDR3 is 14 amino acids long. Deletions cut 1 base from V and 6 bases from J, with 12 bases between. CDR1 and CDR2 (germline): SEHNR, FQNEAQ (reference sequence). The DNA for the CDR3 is TGTGCCAGCAGCTTAGTTCCGGGAGATCATGGCTACACCTTC. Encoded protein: CASSLVPGDHGYTF.

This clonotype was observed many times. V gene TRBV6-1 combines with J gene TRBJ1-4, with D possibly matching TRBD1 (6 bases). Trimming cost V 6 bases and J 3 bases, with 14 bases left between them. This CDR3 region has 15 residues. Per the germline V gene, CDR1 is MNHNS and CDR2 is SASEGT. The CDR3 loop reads CASRGANRANEKLFF. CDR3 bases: TGTGCCAGCAGGGGGGCGAACAGAGCTAATGAAAAACTGTTTTTT.

The CDR3 sequence is CASSLGGTTPGELFF. DNA for the CDR3: TGCGCCAGCAGCTTGGGAGGCACGACCCCCGGGGAGCTGTTTTTT. The chain carries TRBV5-1 and TRBJ2-2; D not resolved. The CDR3 loop spans 15 amino acids. Trimming removed 0 bases at V and 6 bases at J, with 12 bases between. From germline, CDR1 is SGHRS and CDR2 YFSETQ.

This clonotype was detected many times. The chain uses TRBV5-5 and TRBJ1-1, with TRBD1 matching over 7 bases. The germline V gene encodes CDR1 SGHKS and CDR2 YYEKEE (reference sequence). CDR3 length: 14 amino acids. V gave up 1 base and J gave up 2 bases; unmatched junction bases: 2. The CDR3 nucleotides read TGTGCCAGCAGCTTGACAGGGGCAAACACTGAAGCTTTCTTT. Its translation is CASSLTGANTEAFF.

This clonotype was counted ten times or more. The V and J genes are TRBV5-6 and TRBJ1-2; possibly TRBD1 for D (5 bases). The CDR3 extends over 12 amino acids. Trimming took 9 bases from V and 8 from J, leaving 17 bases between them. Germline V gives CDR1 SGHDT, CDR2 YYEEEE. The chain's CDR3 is CATFRGGIGYTF. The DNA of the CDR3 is TGTGCCACCTTCCGGGGGGGTATCGGCTACACCTTC.

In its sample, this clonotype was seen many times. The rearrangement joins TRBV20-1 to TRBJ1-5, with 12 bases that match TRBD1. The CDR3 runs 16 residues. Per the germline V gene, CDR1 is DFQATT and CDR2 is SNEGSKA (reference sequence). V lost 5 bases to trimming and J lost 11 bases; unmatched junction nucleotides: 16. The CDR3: CSASPPGQGARGSQHF. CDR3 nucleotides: TGCAGTGCTTCCCCACCGGGACAGGGGGCTCGAGGGTCCCAGCATTTT.

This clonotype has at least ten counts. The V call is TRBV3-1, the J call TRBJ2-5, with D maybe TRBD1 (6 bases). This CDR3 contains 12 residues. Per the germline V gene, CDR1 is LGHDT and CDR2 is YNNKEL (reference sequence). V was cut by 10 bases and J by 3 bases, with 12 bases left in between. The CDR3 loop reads CATRYREETQYF. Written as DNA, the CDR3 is TGTGCCACCCGGTACAGGGAAGAGACCCAGTACTTC.

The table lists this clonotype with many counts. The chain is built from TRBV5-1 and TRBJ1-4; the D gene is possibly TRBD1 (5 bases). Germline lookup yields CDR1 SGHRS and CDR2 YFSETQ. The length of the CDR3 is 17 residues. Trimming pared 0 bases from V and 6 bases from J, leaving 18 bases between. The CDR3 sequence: CASSLGGTSIVDEKLFF. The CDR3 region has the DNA TGCGCCAGCAGCTTGGGGGGGACCTCCATCGTGGATGAAAAACTGTTTTTT.

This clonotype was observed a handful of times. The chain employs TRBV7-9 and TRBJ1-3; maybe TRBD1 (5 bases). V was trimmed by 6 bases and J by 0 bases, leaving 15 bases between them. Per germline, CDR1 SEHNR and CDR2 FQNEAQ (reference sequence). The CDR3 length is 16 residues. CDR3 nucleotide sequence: TGTGCCAGCAGTCTTCGGGGGGTTAACTCTGGAAACACCATATATTTT. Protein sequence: CASSLRGVNSGNTIYF.

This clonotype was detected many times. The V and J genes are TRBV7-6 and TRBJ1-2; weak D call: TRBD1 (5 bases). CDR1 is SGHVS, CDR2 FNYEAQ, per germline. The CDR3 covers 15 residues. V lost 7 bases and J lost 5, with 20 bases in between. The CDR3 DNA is TGTGCCAGCAACCCGTTGGGGCAAACCCCTTATGGCTACACCTTC. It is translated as CASNPLGQTPYGYTF. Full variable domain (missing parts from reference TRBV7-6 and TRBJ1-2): GAGVSQSPRYKVTKRGQDVALRCDPISGHVSLYWYRQALGQGPEFLTYFNYEAQQDKSGLPNDRFSAERPEGSISTLTIQRTEQRDSAMYRCASNPLGQTPYGYTFGSGTRLTVV.

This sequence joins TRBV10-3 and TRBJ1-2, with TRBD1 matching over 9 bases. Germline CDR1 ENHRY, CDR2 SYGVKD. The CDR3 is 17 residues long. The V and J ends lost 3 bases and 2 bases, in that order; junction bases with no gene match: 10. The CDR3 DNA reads TGTGCCATCAGTGAAATACAAGCCGGGACAGGGAACTATGGCTACACCTTC. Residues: CAISEIQAGTGNYGYTF.

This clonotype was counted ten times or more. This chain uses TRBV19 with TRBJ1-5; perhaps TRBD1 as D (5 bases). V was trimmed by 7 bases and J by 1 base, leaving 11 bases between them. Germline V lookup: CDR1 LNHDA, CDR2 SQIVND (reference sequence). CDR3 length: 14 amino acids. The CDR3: CASIGGGSNQPQHF. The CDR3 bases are TGTGCCAGTATAGGTGGGGGAAGCAATCAGCCCCAGCATTTT.

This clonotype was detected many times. CDR3 sequence (DNA): TGTGCCAGTAGCCGTTTTTGGACAGGCAACTACGAGCAGTACTTC. Residues: CASSRFWTGNYEQYF. The rearrangement links TRBV19 to TRBJ2-7; TRBD1 matches 7 bases. Germline CDR1 LNHDA, CDR2 SQIVND (reference sequence). Losses at the gene ends were 6 bases for V and 3 bases for J; bases not matched to a gene: 11. The CDR3 extends over 15 amino acids. Looking up the rest from reference TRBV19 and TRBJ2-7 gives the full variable domain: DGGITQSPKYLFRKEGQNVTLSCEQNLNHDAMYWYRQDPGQGLRLIYYSQIVNDFQKGDIAEGYSVSREKKESFPLTVTSAQKNPTAFYLCASSRFWTGNYEQYFGPGTRLTVT.

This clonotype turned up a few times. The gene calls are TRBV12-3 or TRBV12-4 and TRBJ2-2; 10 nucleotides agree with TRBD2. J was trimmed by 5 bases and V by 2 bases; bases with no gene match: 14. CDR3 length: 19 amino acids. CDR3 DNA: TGTGCCAGCAGTTTATGGCAGGTAGCGGGGGGCCGGACGACCGGGGAGCTGTTTTTT. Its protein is CASSLWQVAGGRTTGELFF.